These 8 T cell receptor beta chains came from one sample sequenced in a study of T cells in Graves' hyperthyroidism and ophthalmopathy. The TCR beta CDR3 regions underwent amplification using RNA transcripts as the source. Primed by the HTBI set, a first-round RT-PCR was run on the TCR CDR3. TCRdb redid the calling of the multiplex PCR reads with MiXCR, one entry per CDR3 protein. The sample lists 220,000 or so distinct CDR3 sequences; around 15% were seen once. The sequencing sample was made of blood. The receptors were sampled from a woman younger than 30 with Graves' ophthalmopathy.

This clonotype was found many times. V and J are TRBV7-2 and TRBJ2-1; the match to TRBD2 covers 11 bases. There are 18 residues in the CDR3. V was pared by 0 bases and J by 9 bases, with 13 bases of the junction left unmatched. Germline CDR1 reads SGHTA; CDR2 reads FQGNSA. The chain's CDR3 is CASSLALSSGGAKVEQFF. CDR3 nucleotide sequence: TGTGCCAGCAGCTTAGCGTTGAGTAGCGGGGGGGCCAAGGTTGAGCAGTTCTTC.

This clonotype was picked up many times. The chain couples TRBV2 to TRBJ1-4; 9 nucleotides agree with TRBD1. The CDR3 covers 20 residues. The germline CDR1 and CDR2 sequences are SNHLY and FYNNEI. V lost 5 bases to trimming and J lost 1 base; unmatched junction nucleotides: 17. The CDR3, as DNA: TGTGCCAGCAGTACTGAAATCTCCGGGACAGGGATGGGAACTAATGAAAAACTGTTTTTT. This codes for CASSTEISGTGMGTNEKLFF. Supplemented by reference TRBV2 and TRBJ1-4, the full variable domain reads EPEVTQTPSHQVTQMGQEVILRCVPISNHLYFYWYRQILGQKVEFLVSFYNNEISEKSEIFDDQFSVERPDGSNFTLKIRSTKLEDSAMYFCASSTEISGTGMGTNEKLFFGSGTQLSVL.

This clonotype appeared many times. The rearrangement uses TRBV9 and TRBJ1-4; D gene ambiguous. Germline assignment: CDR1 SGDLS and CDR2 YYNGEE. The CDR3 has 14 amino acids. V was cut by 2 bases and J by 6 bases, with 11 bases left in between. The CDR3 coding sequence is TGTGCCAGCAGCGTCGGGGAGGTTGATGAAAAACTGTTTTTT. Translating gives CASSVGEVDEKLFF.

This clonotype was recorded at least ten times. CDR3 amino acids: CSASSPSSHQPQHF. The DNA for the CDR3 is TGCAGTGCTAGCTCCCCGTCATCCCATCAGCCCCAGCATTTT. V gene TRBV20-1 combines with J gene TRBJ1-5, with no clear D. V was clipped by 3 bases and J by 5 bases, with 14 bases between them. CDR3 size: 14 residues. Germline V gene lookup returns CDR1 DFQATT and CDR2 SNEGSKA (reference sequence).

This clonotype was recorded at least ten times. The chain has TRBV27 and TRBJ1-4; D remains unclear. Trimming stripped 2 bases from V and 6 bases from J, with 10 bases between. Per germline, CDR1 MNHEY and CDR2 SMNVEV (reference sequence). There are 14 residues in the CDR3. The CDR3 region has the DNA TGTGCCAGCAGTTTACGGGTGCAGCATGAAAAACTGTTTTTT. Its protein is CASSLRVQHEKLFF.

Ten or more counts support this clonotype. The rearrangement links TRBV7-9 to TRBJ2-5; 7 nucleotides line up with TRBD2. From germline, CDR1 is SEHNR and CDR2 FQNEAQ (reference sequence). J gave up 2 bases and V 3 bases, and 6 bases lay outside the gene matches. The CDR3 is 15 amino acids. The CDR3 DNA sequence: TGTGCCAGCAGCTTGACTAGCACATGGCAAGAGACCCAGTACTTC. Amino acid sequence: CASSLTSTWQETQYF.

This clonotype has ten or more counts. V usage is TRBV20-1 and J usage is TRBJ2-3; 13 bases map to TRBD2. This CDR3 spans 15 amino acids. The V gene end was trimmed by 3 bases and the J gene end by 4 bases; junction bases not matched to a gene: 4. CDR1 and CDR2 from the germline V gene are DFQATT and SNEGSKA (reference sequence). CDR3 protein: CSARWTSGRPDTQYF. The CDR3 DNA reads as TGCAGTGCTAGGTGGACTAGCGGGAGACCAGATACGCAGTATTTT.

The sample holds many counts of this clonotype. The chain couples TRBV7-2 to TRBJ1-4; possible D gene TRBD1, 6 bases. The CDR3 totals 15 residues. Trimming pared 3 bases from V and 4 bases from J, leaving 12 bases between. Germline V gene data show CDR1 as SGHTA and CDR2 as FQGNSA. The CDR3 loop is CASSFSGGINEKLFF. The CDR3 DNA reads as TGTGCCAGCAGCTTTTCCGGGGGCATTAATGAAAAACTGTTTTTT.